This T cell receptor (beta chain) was identified during a study of shared clonotypes between healthy human individuals (dated by TCRdb to 2018 to 2020). Some background on the complete study: Two women and a few men aged 18 to 49 years were included in the cohort. Per donor, three plates each were used for CD4 naive and CD4 memory, two for CD8 naive, and one for CD8 memory. The study deeply sequenced blood TCR repertoires of five healthy adults to estimate repertoire size and the extent of clonotype sharing between individuals. Different laboratories and diverse techniques were used to prepare libraries and sequence TCR repertoires, to increase sequencing depth and limit assay-specific biases. Leukapheresis yielded between about 0.8 and 8.9 billion PBMCs per donor.

Using the deep immunoSEQ assay, multiplex PCR amplified TCR CDR3 regions from genomic DNA. Extracted genomic DNA from each cell subset was spread evenly across all wells of several immunoSEQ 96-well plates, with each plate serving as a replicate. For sorted subsets, 150 to 200 ng genomic DNA, equal to 30,000 to 35,000 T cell genomes, was loaded into each replicate PCR. Purified libraries were measured with a Qubit 3.0 fluorometer, size-checked on a Bioanalyzer 2100, and measured again with the KAPA Library Quantification kit. Every immunoSEQ 96-well plate was sequenced on a dedicated single-read 150-cycle Illumina NextSeq 550 flow cell. The source study handled its data this way. Because the immunoSEQ output held only junctional sequences and lacked quality scores, the filtering could not match the filtering applied to full-length reads. To assign V/J genes and CDR3, sequences were annotated against IMGT germline references using PyIR, a Python wrapper for IgBLAST v1.9. Reads with weak V/J assignments (E-value above 1e-6), missing CDR3, stop codons, out-of-frame junctions, or ambiguous translated residues were removed. V3J clonotypes were defined as sequences sharing the same inferred V gene, J gene, and CDR3 amino acid sequence. The percentage overlap between two repertoires was calculated by dividing the number of shared unique clonotypes by the size of the smaller repertoire. Richness of each repertoire was evaluated using RTK rarefaction, the Chao1 estimator, and Recon v2.1 estimates of unobserved clonotypes. Generation probabilities were computed with OLGA for all TCRbeta clonotypes obtained by the gDNA method from a handful of donors. In TCRdb, the immuneACCESS table is reduced to in-frame sequences with V and J assigned. These tables do not hold every clone; where another copy was compared, an unresolved V gene accounts for under half, and the others remain unexplained. V, J and clone size are those of that table, while D and trimming were read from the DNA. The sample table holds about 600,000 clones, of which roughly 97% were seen once. The biggest ten clones account for about 0.06% of the sample.

With regard to this clone: Its antigen remains undetermined. One base away there is no much larger clone; base qualities are not given.

Donors were healthy HIV-negative adults with no recently reported acute infections or vaccinations. All donors were Caucasian adults living in Nashville, Tennessee, USA. CD4+ T cells were enriched by magnetic negative selection, after which naive cells were positively selected on CD45RA and the negative fraction was taken as the memory subset. Blood was collected by leukapheresis, and PBMCs were isolated by Ficoll-Histopaque density gradient centrifugation and then cryopreserved in liquid nitrogen vapor phase. Analytical flow cytometry was used to check the purity and quantity of every magnetically sorted T cell population. Genomic DNA was isolated from each sorted fraction and quantified by UV absorbance on a Nanodrop 2000c. The study at large found these results: Based on pairwise subsampling, the degree of clonotype sharing among donors was expected to be affected by sequencing depth. Because the study included a small number of donors, the genetic and exposure-history diversity represented was limited. Clonotypes shared by all four sorted-subset donors showed higher generation probabilities than non-shared clonotypes. Sampling was restricted to blood, and TCR repertoires in tissues likely differ from the TCR repertoires found in blood. Naive subsets generally had larger estimated clonotype richness than memory subsets did. Incomplete sequencing was indicated by rarefaction of sorted-subset datasets, despite the large sequencing depth. Approximately 5% of naive CD4, 3.5% of naive CD8, roughly 2.4% of memory CD4, and approximately 0.39% of memory CD8 clonotypes were shared across several donors.

There are 16 amino acids in the CDR3, from cysteine to phenylalanine inclusive. Just the 48-base CDR3 DNA is kept, in frame starting at base 1. Germline trimming: 1 base from V, 2 bases from J; junction bases outside gene matches: 2. The germline V gene encodes CDR1 LNHNV and CDR2 YYDKDF (reference sequence). The sequence was obtained from a woman in her 30s in good health. Sequencing was done on a sample of naive CD4+ T cells sorted from blood. This specimen's cell subset or site label, per the study, means: CD45RA+ positively selected. The chain joins TRBV15 to TRBJ2-3; TRBD2 fits 11 bases in the junction. CDR3 sequence: CATSRASGRTTDTQYF. The bases read TGTGCCACCAGCAGAGCTAGCGGGAGGACCACAGATACGCAGTATTTT. Where the CDR3 stops, the reference TRBV15 and TRBJ2-3 genes take over; the full variable domain is DAMVIQNPRYQVTQFGKPVTLSCSQTLNHNVMYWYQQKSSQAPKLLFHYYDKDFNNEADTPDNFQSRRPNTSFCFLDIRSPGLGDTAMYLCATSRASGRTTDTQYFGPGTRLTVL.